The 11 T cell receptor beta chains listed next were all sequenced from one sample in a study of blood T cell repertoires in COVID-19 (dated by TCRdb to about 2020). Libraries were prepared through the immunoSEQ multiplex PCR assay. TCRdb stores this immuneACCESS table with in-frame sequences only. Part of the clones is absent; in the studies checked, under half of the shortfall reflects unresolved V genes, and no reason is known for the rest. Counted in this sample were around 190,000 clones; over 75% of them appeared once. The ten top clones hold 15% to 20% of the sample. Sequenced input: peripheral blood. The source of these receptors is a man aged 50 to 59 with COVID-19, enrolled during active disease.

The chain has TRBV2 and TRBJ2-7, with D possibly matching TRBD2 (5 bases). Per germline, CDR1 SNHLY and CDR2 FYNNEI. Trimming removed 6 bases at V and 3 bases at J, with 9 bases between. There are 12 residues in the CDR3. Written as DNA, the CDR3 is TGTGCCAGCAGGACGGACTTCTACGAGCAGTACTTC. Amino acid sequence: CASRTDFYEQYF.

The chain links TRBV3-1 (or the pseudogene TRBV3-2) to TRBJ2-5; weak D call: TRBD2 (6 bases). CDR1 is LGHDT and CDR2 is YNNKEL in the germline V gene (reference sequence). V gave up 4 bases and J gave up 4 bases, with 10 bases separating them. The CDR3 is made up of 13 amino acids. For the CDR3, the DNA is TGTGCCAGCAGCCGACTGGGGGGAGAGACCCAGTACTTC. Translating gives CASSRLGGETQYF.

The rearrangement links TRBV15 to TRBJ2-1, with a possible D match to TRBD1 (6 bases). CDR3 length: 15 amino acids. Trimming removed 0 bases at V and 5 bases at J, with 11 bases between. Germline CDR1 LNHNV, CDR2 YYDKDF (reference sequence). The CDR3 spells CATSRDRGGDNEQFF. CDR3 DNA sequence: TGTGCCACCAGCAGAGATAGAGGGGGAGACAATGAGCAGTTCTTC.

V usage is TRBV6-5 and J usage is TRBJ2-3, with 8 bases aligning to TRBD2. J was trimmed by 1 base and V by 4 bases; bases with no gene match: 4. From germline, CDR1 is MNHEY and CDR2 SVGAGI. The CDR3 runs 15 residues. For the CDR3, the DNA is TGTGCCAGCAGTTCCCCGGGGGGGCGCACAGATACGCAGTATTTT. It codes for CASSSPGGRTDTQYF.

This clone has only one observation. The junction departs from germline at one end; a sequencing error may be responsible. The chain carries TRBV7-7 and TRBJ2-5; 7 nucleotides line up with TRBD2. This CDR3 spans 14 amino acids. Germline assignment: CDR1 SSHAT and CDR2 FNYEAQ (reference sequence). This CDR3 reads CASSRDLAVETQYF. The CDR3 region has the DNA TGTGCTAGCAGTCGAGACCTAGCGGTAGAGACCCAGTACTTC. The full variable domain, rest sourced from reference TRBV7-7 and TRBJ2-5, is GAGVSQSPRYKVTKRGQDVTLRCDPISSHATLYWYQQALGQGPEFLTYFNYEAQPDKSGLPSDRFSAERPEGSISTLTIQRTEQRDSAMYRCASSRDLAVETQYFGPGTRLLVL.

V usage is TRBV5-1 and J usage is TRBJ1-1, with 8 bases that match TRBD1. The germline CDR1 and CDR2 sequences are SGHRS and YFSETQ. J gave up 2 bases and V 4 bases, and 4 bases lay outside the gene matches. This CDR3 contains 14 residues. In nucleotides, the CDR3 is TGCGCCAGCAGCGGGACAGGCCTTAACACTGAAGCTTTCTTT. It yields the protein CASSGTGLNTEAFF.

This clone was detected only once. Other DNA sequences within the sample encode an identical CDR3. This chain joins TRBV5-1 and TRBJ2-7; perhaps TRBD1 as D (6 bases). CDR3 length: 14 amino acids. Germline lookup yields CDR1 SGHRS and CDR2 YFSETQ. Trimming cost V 0 bases and J 5 bases, with 12 bases left between them. The CDR3 reads CASSLGQGFDEQYF. The CDR3 nucleotides are TGCGCCAGCAGCTTGGGGCAGGGGTTCGACGAGCAGTACTTC.

The J gene is TRBJ2-3, the V gene TRBV11-3; 7 bases agree with TRBD1. The CDR3 contains 14 residues. Trimming at V came to 7 bases and at J to 2 bases, leaving 6 bases not matched to a gene. Germline V CDR1 and CDR2: SGHNT, YENEEA. In nucleotides, the CDR3 is TGTGCCAGCACCCCGACAGGGAACACAGATACGCAGTATTTT. Protein: CASTPTGNTDTQYF.

The chain combines TRBV7-9 with TRBJ2-3; perhaps TRBD2 as D (6 bases). CDR3 length: 14 amino acids. Trimming took 4 bases from V and 3 from J, leaving 11 bases between them. The germline gives CDR1 SEHNR, CDR2 FQNEAQ (reference sequence). The CDR3 region has the DNA TGTGCCAGCAGCTATACACGGGGGACAGATACGCAGTATTTT. Its translation is CASSYTRGTDTQYF. Complete variable domain (other parts from reference TRBV7-9 and TRBJ2-3): DTGVSQNPRHKITKRGQNVTFRCDPISEHNRLYWYRQTLGQGPEFLTYFQNEAQLEKSRLLSDRFSAERPKGSFSTLEIQRTEQGDSAMYLCASSYTRGTDTQYFGPGTRLTVL.

The chain is built from TRBV12-3 or TRBV12-4 and TRBJ2-1; D unclear. Trimming left V 3 bases short and J 12 bases short, with 9 bases between. The CDR3 loop spans 11 amino acids. The CDR3 coding sequence is TGTGCCAGCAGTTTTCAGGTAACGCAGTTCTTC. This translates into CASSFQVTQFF.

V is TRBV21-1 and J is TRBJ1-1; the table's TRBD1 call for D was not verified on the DNA. TRBV21-1 is a recognized pseudogene. This CDR3 has 13 residues. The CDR3 spells CASRNRGNTEAFF. In DNA, the CDR3 is TGTGCCAGCAGAAACAGGGGGAACACTGAAGCTTTCTTT.